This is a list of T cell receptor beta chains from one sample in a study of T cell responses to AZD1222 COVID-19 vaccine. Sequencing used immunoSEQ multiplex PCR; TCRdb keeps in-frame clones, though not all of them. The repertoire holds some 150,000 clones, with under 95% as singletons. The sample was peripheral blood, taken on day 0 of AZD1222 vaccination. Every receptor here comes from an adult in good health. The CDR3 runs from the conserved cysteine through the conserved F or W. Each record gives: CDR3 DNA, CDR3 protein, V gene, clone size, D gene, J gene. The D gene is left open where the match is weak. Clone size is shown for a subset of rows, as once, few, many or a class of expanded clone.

CDR3nt: TGTGCCAGCAGCTTGAGTCTTCTGGACACGACACAAGGGCAGTACTTC
CDR3aa: CASSLSLLDTTQGQYF
v_gene: TRBV13
abundance: once
d_gene: NA
j_gene: TRBJ2-7

CDR3nt: TGTGCCAGCTCACCTACCGGGACAGGGTTTGCGGAGACCCAGTACTTC
CDR3aa: CASSPTGTGFAETQYF
v_gene: TRBV18
abundance: NA
d_gene: TRBD1
j_gene: TRBJ2-5

CDR3nt: TGTGCCAGCAGCTCCGCATCCCCCGGGACATCTAACTATGGCTACACCTTC
CDR3aa: CASSSASPGTSNYGYTF
v_gene: TRBV7-6
abundance: NA
d_gene: NA
j_gene: TRBJ1-2

CDR3nt: TGTGCCAGCAAGTCGTCCAATGGGGCCCAGCATTTT
CDR3aa: CASKSSNGAQHF
v_gene: TRBV3-1/TRBV3-2
abundance: NA
d_gene: NA
j_gene: TRBJ1-5

CDR3nt: TGTGCCAGCAGCCCAAATGGGGGGGGCCCCGTCAGTGAGACCCAGTACTTC
CDR3aa: CASSPNGGGPVSETQYF
v_gene: TRBV3-1/TRBV3-2
abundance: once
d_gene: NA
j_gene: TRBJ2-5

CDR3nt: TGTGCCAGCAGCTCTGGACTAGCGGTATCCTACGAGCAGTACTTC
CDR3aa: CASSSGLAVSYEQYF
v_gene: TRBV7-2
abundance: once
d_gene: TRBD2
j_gene: TRBJ2-7

CDR3nt: TGTGCCAGCAGTTTGAGACTCTATGGCTACACCTTC
CDR3aa: CASSLRLYGYTF
v_gene: TRBV5-5
abundance: NA
d_gene: NA
j_gene: TRBJ1-2

CDR3nt: TGTGCCAGCAGCCCCTCTGATGGCATCCAAGAGACCCAGTACTTC
CDR3aa: CASSPSDGIQETQYF
v_gene: TRBV14
abundance: NA
d_gene: NA
j_gene: TRBJ2-5

CDR3nt: TGCAGCGTTGAAGAGGCAGGGTCCCTAGGGCCCCTCCACTTT
CDR3aa: CSVEEAGSLGPLHF
v_gene: TRBV29-1
abundance: NA
d_gene: NA
j_gene: TRBJ1-6

CDR3nt: TGTGCCAGCAGCCAAGATCCAGGGGCTGGCAATCAGCCCCAGCATTTT
CDR3aa: CASSQDPGAGNQPQHF
v_gene: TRBV3-1/TRBV3-2
abundance: NA
d_gene: NA
j_gene: TRBJ1-5

CDR3nt: TGTGCCAGCTCACAGGGGGCTGGCCAAGAGACCCAGTACTTC
CDR3aa: CASSQGAGQETQYF
v_gene: TRBV18
abundance: NA
d_gene: TRBD1
j_gene: TRBJ2-5

CDR3nt: TGTGCCAGCAGTTCAACGCCGGGACTTTACAATGAGCAGTTCTTC
CDR3aa: CASSSTPGLYNEQFF
v_gene: TRBV27
abundance: NA
d_gene: NA
j_gene: TRBJ2-1

CDR3nt: TGTGCCAGTAGTATAGCCGGACAGGGAAACTATGGCTACACCTTC
CDR3aa: CASSIAGQGNYGYTF
v_gene: TRBV19
abundance: NA
d_gene: TRBD1
j_gene: TRBJ1-2

CDR3nt: TGTGCCAGCAGCGTAGACCCAGGGGACAATGAGCAGTTCTTC
CDR3aa: CASSVDPGDNEQFF
v_gene: TRBV9
abundance: NA
d_gene: NA
j_gene: TRBJ2-1

CDR3nt: TGTGCCAGCAGCTTCCAAGAGACCCAGTACTTC
CDR3aa: CASSFQETQYF
v_gene: TRBV5-4
abundance: NA
d_gene: NA
j_gene: TRBJ2-5

CDR3nt: TGTGCCAGCAGCGTAGTTGAGGGTTCCTACAATGAGCAGTTCTTC
CDR3aa: CASSVVEGSYNEQFF
v_gene: TRBV9
abundance: NA
d_gene: NA
j_gene: TRBJ2-1

CDR3nt: TGTGCCAGCAGCGGGTACTCCTACGAGCAGTACTTC
CDR3aa: CASSGYSYEQYF
v_gene: TRBV2
abundance: NA
d_gene: NA
j_gene: TRBJ2-7

CDR3nt: TGTGCCAGCAGTGAATCGGGGACGGCCTCCTACGAGCAGTACTTC
CDR3aa: CASSESGTASYEQYF
v_gene: TRBV25-1
abundance: NA
d_gene: NA
j_gene: TRBJ2-7

CDR3nt: TGCAGCGCAGCACAGGACAGGGGGGTATATACCGGGGAGCTGTTTTTT
CDR3aa: CSAAQDRGVYTGELFF
v_gene: TRBV29-1
abundance: NA
d_gene: TRBD1
j_gene: TRBJ2-2

CDR3nt: TGTGCCAGTAGTATTCTCGCTGGCACTGAAGCTTTCTTT
CDR3aa: CASSILAGTEAFF
v_gene: TRBV19
abundance: NA
d_gene: NA
j_gene: TRBJ1-1

CDR3nt: TGTGCCAGCAGCTCTTCGTCAGGGGGGCGGAATGAGCAGTTCTTC
CDR3aa: CASSSSSGGRNEQFF
v_gene: TRBV7-6
abundance: NA
d_gene: NA
j_gene: TRBJ2-1

CDR3nt: TGTGCCAGCAGTTCCGTCGGGACAGAAAGGGATGAGTTCTTC
CDR3aa: CASSSVGTERDEFF
v_gene: TRBV6-5
abundance: NA
d_gene: TRBD1
j_gene: TRBJ2-1

CDR3nt: TGTGCCAGCAGCCAAGACTCGACTAGTCACAATGAGCAGTTCTTC
CDR3aa: CASSQDSTSHNEQFF
v_gene: TRBV4-2
abundance: NA
d_gene: NA
j_gene: TRBJ2-1

CDR3nt: TGCGCCAGCAGCTTCGGACAGGGTCTATCCCACTTCTTT
CDR3aa: CASSFGQGLSHFF
v_gene: TRBV5-1
abundance: NA
d_gene: TRBD1
j_gene: TRBJ1-1

CDR3nt: TGTGCCAGCAGTGACAGGGAGAACACCGGGGAGCTGTTTTTT
CDR3aa: CASSDRENTGELFF
v_gene: TRBV2
abundance: few
d_gene: NA
j_gene: TRBJ2-2

CDR3nt: TGTGCCAGCAGCTACCAGGCGGGAGGAGAGACCCAGTACTTC
CDR3aa: CASSYQAGGETQYF
v_gene: TRBV5-8
abundance: NA
d_gene: TRBD2
j_gene: TRBJ2-5

CDR3nt: TGCGCCAGCAGCTTCGGAGGGACTAACACCGGGGAGCTGTTTTTT
CDR3aa: CASSFGGTNTGELFF
v_gene: TRBV5-1
abundance: once
d_gene: NA
j_gene: TRBJ2-2

CDR3nt: TGTGCCAGCAGTTCCAGGACAGGGTCCACCGGGGAGCTGTTTTTT
CDR3aa: CASSSRTGSTGELFF
v_gene: TRBV2
abundance: NA
d_gene: TRBD1
j_gene: TRBJ2-2

CDR3nt: TGTGCCAGCGGAGGACAGACTAACTATGGCTACACCTTC
CDR3aa: CASGGQTNYGYTF
v_gene: TRBV7-9
abundance: NA
d_gene: NA
j_gene: TRBJ1-2

CDR3nt: TGTGCCAGTAGTACCTGGACTAACACCGGGGAGCTGTTTTTT
CDR3aa: CASSTWTNTGELFF
v_gene: TRBV19
abundance: NA
d_gene: NA
j_gene: TRBJ2-2

CDR3nt: TGTGCCAGCAGCCCATCACCAAACCGGGACAGGGGGCAGCCCCAGCATTTT
CDR3aa: CASSPSPNRDRGQPQHF
v_gene: TRBV3-1/TRBV3-2
abundance: NA
d_gene: TRBD1
j_gene: TRBJ1-5

CDR3nt: TGTGCCAGCTCACCGTCCCGGGGTAGCAATCAGCCCCAGCATTTT
CDR3aa: CASSPSRGSNQPQHF
v_gene: TRBV18
abundance: NA
d_gene: NA
j_gene: TRBJ1-5

CDR3nt: TGTGCCAGCAACTCCCTCACCGGGGCCTACGAGCAGTACTTC
CDR3aa: CASNSLTGAYEQYF
v_gene: TRBV7-9
abundance: once
d_gene: NA
j_gene: TRBJ2-7